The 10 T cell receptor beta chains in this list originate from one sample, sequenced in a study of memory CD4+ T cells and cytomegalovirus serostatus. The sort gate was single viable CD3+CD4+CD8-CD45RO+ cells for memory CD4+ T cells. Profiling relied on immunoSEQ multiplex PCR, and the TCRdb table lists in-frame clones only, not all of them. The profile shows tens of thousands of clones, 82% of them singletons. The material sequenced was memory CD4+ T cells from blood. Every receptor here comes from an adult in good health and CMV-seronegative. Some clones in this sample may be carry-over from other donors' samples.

The CDR3 DNA follows: TGTGCCAGCAGCCCTGGGACAGGCTCCTACGAGCAGTACTTC. It translates to CASSPGTGSYEQYF. The V and J genes are TRBV7-7 and TRBJ2-7, with 8 bases fitting TRBD1. The CDR3 runs to 14 residues. The germline V gene encodes CDR1 SSHAT and CDR2 FNYEAQ (reference sequence). J gave up 0 bases and V 5 bases, and 3 bases lay outside the gene matches.

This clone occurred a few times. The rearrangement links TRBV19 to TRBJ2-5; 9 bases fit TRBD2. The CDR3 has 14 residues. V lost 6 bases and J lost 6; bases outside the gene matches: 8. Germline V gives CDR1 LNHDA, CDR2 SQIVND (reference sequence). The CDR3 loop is CASRVAGETKTQYF. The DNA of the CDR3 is TGTGCCAGTAGGGTAGCGGGAGAGACAAAGACCCAGTACTTC.

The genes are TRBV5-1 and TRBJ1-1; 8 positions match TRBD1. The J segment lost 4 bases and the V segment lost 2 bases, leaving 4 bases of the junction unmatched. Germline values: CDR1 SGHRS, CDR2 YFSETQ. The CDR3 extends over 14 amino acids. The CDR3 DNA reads TGCGCCAGCAGCTTATACAGGGGGGGCACTGAAGCTTTCTTT. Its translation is CASSLYRGGTEAFF.

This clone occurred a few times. In DNA, the CDR3 is TGTGCCAGCAGCTGGGACAGCAATTCACCCCTCCACTTT. It encodes CASSWDSNSPLHF. The gene calls are TRBV7-6 and TRBJ1-6; 7 bases fit TRBD1. CDR1 and CDR2 from the germline V gene are SGHVS and FNYEAQ. CDR3 length: 13 residues. The junction had 1 base not matched to a gene; V was cut back by 4 bases and J by 7 bases.

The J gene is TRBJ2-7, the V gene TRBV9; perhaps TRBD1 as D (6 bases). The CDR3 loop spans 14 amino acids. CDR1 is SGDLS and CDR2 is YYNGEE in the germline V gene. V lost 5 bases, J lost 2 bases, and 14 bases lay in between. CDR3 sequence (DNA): TGTGCCAGCAGTGCCACCGGGACAACCTACGAGCAGTACTTC. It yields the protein CASSATGTTYEQYF.

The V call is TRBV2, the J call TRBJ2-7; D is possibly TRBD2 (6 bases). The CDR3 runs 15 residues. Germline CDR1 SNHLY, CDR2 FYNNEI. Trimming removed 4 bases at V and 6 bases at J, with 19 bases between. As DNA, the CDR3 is TGTGCCAGCAGTGGGGGGGTGCATTTACGGGCCGAGCAGTACTTC. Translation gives CASSGGVHLRAEQYF. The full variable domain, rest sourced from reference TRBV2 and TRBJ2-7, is EPEVTQTPSHQVTQMGQEVILRCVPISNHLYFYWYRQILGQKVEFLVSFYNNEISEKSEIFDDQFSVERPDGSNFTLKIRSTKLEDSAMYFCASSGGVHLRAEQYFGPGTRLTVT.

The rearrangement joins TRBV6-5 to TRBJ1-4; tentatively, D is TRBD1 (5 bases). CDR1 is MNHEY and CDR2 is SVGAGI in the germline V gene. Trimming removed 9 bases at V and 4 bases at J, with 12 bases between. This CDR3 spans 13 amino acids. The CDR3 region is CASTGGINEKLFF. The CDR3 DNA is TGTGCCAGTACAGGCGGAATTAATGAAAAACTGTTTTTT.

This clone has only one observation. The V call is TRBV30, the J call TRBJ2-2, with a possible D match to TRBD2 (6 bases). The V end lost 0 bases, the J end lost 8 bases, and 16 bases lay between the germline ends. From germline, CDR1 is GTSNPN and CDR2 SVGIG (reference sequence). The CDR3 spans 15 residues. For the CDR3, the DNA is TGTGCCTGGAGTGTGCTGAGGACGGAGGGGGGGGAGCTGTTTTTT. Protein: CAWSVLRTEGGELFF.

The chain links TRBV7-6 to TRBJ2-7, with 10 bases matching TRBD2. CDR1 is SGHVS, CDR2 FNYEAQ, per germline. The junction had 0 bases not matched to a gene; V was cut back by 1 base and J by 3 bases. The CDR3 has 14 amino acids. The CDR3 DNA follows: TGTGCCAGCAGCTTAGGACTAGCGGGCTACGAGCAGTACTTC. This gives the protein CASSLGLAGYEQYF.

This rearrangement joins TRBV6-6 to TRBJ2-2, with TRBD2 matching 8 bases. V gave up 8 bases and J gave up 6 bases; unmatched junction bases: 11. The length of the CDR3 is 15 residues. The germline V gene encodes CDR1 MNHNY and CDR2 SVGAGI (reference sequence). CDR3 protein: CASSREGGRPGELFF. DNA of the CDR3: TGTGCCAGCTCACGAGAAGGCGGGAGGCCCGGGGAGCTGTTTTTT.